This T cell receptor (beta chain) was captured by sequencing in a study of CD8+ T cells in alopecia areata. Study at large: Treated patients were given oral tofacitinib, which was dosed at 5 to 10 mg twice daily. For 6 to 18 months, tofacitinib was taken, and 6 months off drug followed.

As the sequencing template, cDNA was produced by extracting RNA and reverse transcribing it. The data were produced by immunoSEQ multiplex PCR, yet TCRdb's version contains in-frame clones alone and is incomplete. The profile shows around 50,000 clones, about 96% of them singletons. Sorting from PBMCs produced CD4+ and CD8+ T cells. The CDR3 sequence is 16 residues long. V was cut by 1 base and J by 5 bases, with 17 bases left in between. Germline V gene sequence: CDR1 SQVTM, CDR2 ANQGSEA. V and J are TRBV29-1 and TRBJ2-2; weak D call: TRBD1 (5 bases). The specimen comprised CD8+ T cells sorted from blood, sampled at week 0. This receptor was identified in a human donor with alopecia areata. The DNA of the CDR3 is TGCAGCGTTGAAGGTCCAGGGCCCCAAGGGACCGGGGAGCTGTTTTTT. This sequence encodes CSVEGPGPQGTGELFF.